This T cell receptor beta chain appears in the sequencing data of a study of CD8 T cells in Susac syndrome. RNA in amounts of about 0.5 to 1 ug was reverse transcribed with random hexamers. TCRdb itself ran the immunoSEQ multiplex PCR reads through MiXCR, one entry per CDR3 protein. In the table there are 150,000 to 200,000 distinct CDR3 sequences, 90% to 95% of which are singletons. This CDR3 has 16 amino acids. Germline trimming cut 3 bases from V and 5 bases from J; bases unmatched to any gene: 5. Germline values: CDR1 MNHEY, CDR2 SVGAGI. The chain is built from TRBV6-5 and TRBJ1-6, with TRBD1 identical over 9 bases. This sequence was found in a human donor in good health. Sequencing used CD4+ T cells from PBMCs. The CDR3 sequence is CASSYHRGRNNSPLHF. For the CDR3, the DNA is TGTGCCAGCAGTTATCACAGGGGGCGAAATAATTCACCCCTCCACTTT.